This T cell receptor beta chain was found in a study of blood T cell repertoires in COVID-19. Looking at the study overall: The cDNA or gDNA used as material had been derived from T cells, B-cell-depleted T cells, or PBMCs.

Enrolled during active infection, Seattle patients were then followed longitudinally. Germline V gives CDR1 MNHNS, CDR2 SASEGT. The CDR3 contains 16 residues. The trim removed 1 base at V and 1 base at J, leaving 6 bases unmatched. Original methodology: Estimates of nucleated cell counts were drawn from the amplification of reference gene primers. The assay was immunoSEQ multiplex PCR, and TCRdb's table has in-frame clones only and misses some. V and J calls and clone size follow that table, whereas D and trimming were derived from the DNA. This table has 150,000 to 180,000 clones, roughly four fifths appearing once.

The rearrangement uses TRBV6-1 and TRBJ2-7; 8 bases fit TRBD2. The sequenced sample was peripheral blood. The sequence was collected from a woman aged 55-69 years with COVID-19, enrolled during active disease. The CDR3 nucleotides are TGTGCCAGCAGTGAAGAAGAGCGGGAGAGGTCCTACGAGCAGTACTTC. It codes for CASSEEERERSYEQYF.